Below are 21 T cell receptor beta chains sequenced from a single sample in a study of PD-1 blockade in mismatch repair-deficient tumors. Assay: immunoSEQ multiplex PCR; the TCRdb copy retains only in-frame clones and omits some. This repertoire shows about 22,000 clones, approximately 84% found once; its top ten account for approximately 17%. Here the sequenced sample was peripheral blood, taken 2 weeks after starting pembrolizumab. The receptor set was obtained from an adult with mismatch repair-deficient cancer.

The V call is TRBV28, the J call TRBJ1-1; D might be TRBD1 (6 bases). This CDR3 region has 11 residues. Germline CDR1 is MDHEN and CDR2 is SYDVKM. The V end lost 8 bases, the J end lost 4 bases, and 8 bases lay between the germline ends. DNA of the CDR3: TGTGCCAGCCGGACAGCCACTGAAGCTTTCTTT. It yields the protein CASRTATEAFF. The complete variable domain, with remaining parts taken from reference TRBV28 and TRBJ1-1, reads DVKVTQSSRYLVKRTGEKVFLECVQDMDHENMFWYRQDPGLGLRLIYFSYDVKMKEKGDIPEGYSVSREKKERFSLILESASTNQTSMYLCASRTATEAFFGQGTRLTVV.

This chain links TRBV6-1 with TRBJ2-7; maybe TRBD1 (5 bases). The CDR3 runs to 15 residues. The germline V gene has CDR1 MNHNS and CDR2 SASEGT. Trimming took 1 base from V and 0 from J, leaving 10 bases between them. CDR3 sequence: CASSEGPDNSYEQYF. In DNA, the CDR3 is TGTGCCAGCAGTGAAGGCCCGGACAACTCCTACGAGCAGTACTTC.

The chain is built from TRBV19 and TRBJ2-5, with 7 bases matching TRBD2. CDR1 and CDR2 (germline): LNHDA, SQIVND (reference sequence). CDR3 length: 13 residues. Trimming cost V 5 bases and J 2 bases; bases outside gene matches: 2. The CDR3 DNA reads as TGTGCCAGTAGTCGGGGGGATCAAGAGACCCAGTACTTC. Residues: CASSRGDQETQYF.

V usage is TRBV5-4 and J usage is TRBJ2-7; either TRBD1 or TRBD2 may supply D (5 bases each). V lost 4 bases and J 0 bases, leaving 11 bases between the germline ends. The CDR3 runs 14 residues. CDR1 and CDR2 from the germline V gene are SGHNT and YYREEE (reference sequence). The CDR3, as DNA: TGTGCCAGCAGCAAACAAGGGACCTCCTACGAGCAGTACTTC. It is translated as CASSKQGTSYEQYF.

In its sample, this clone was seen once. The chain employs TRBV4-1 and TRBJ2-7, with 9 nucleotides matching TRBD2. The CDR3 totals 16 residues. The junction had 3 bases not matched to a gene; V was cut back by 0 bases and J by 0 bases. CDR1 MGHRA and CDR2 YSYEKL come from the germline V gene. CDR3 amino acids: CASSQESGRTSYEQYF. CDR3 DNA: TGCGCCAGCAGCCAAGAAAGCGGGAGGACCTCCTACGAGCAGTACTTC.

Only a few counts were recorded for this clone. The chain has TRBV5-8 and TRBJ1-2; tentative D call: TRBD1 (6 bases). Germline CDR1 reads SGHTS; CDR2 reads YDEGEE. The CDR3 extends over 12 amino acids. Trimming took off 6 bases at V and 4 bases at J, with 10 bases between the two ends. Written as DNA, the CDR3 is TGTGCCAGCACCCAGGGGCTCTATGGCTACACCTTC. Its translation is CASTQGLYGYTF.

A remark on this clone: One end of the junction is discordant with germline, which a read error may explain. The chain joins TRBV7-7 to TRBJ2-2; TRBD2 matches 16 bases. Germline assignment: CDR1 SSHAT and CDR2 FNYEAQ (reference sequence). The CDR3 is 19 amino acids. CDR3 in DNA: TGTGCTAGCAGCCCCGGGACTAGCGGGAGGGCCGTAAACACCGGGGAGCTGTTTTTT. Translation: CASSPGTSGRAVNTGELFF. Together with reference TRBV7-7 and TRBJ2-2, the CDR3 gives the full variable domain: GAGVSQSPRYKVTKRGQDVTLRCDPISSHATLYWYQQALGQGPEFLTYFNYEAQPDKSGLPSDRFSAERPEGSISTLTIQRTEQRDSAMYRCASSPGTSGRAVNTGELFFGEGSRLTVL.

This sequence joins TRBV7-9 and TRBJ2-5; no reliable D call. Trimming pared 0 bases from V and 5 bases from J, leaving 10 bases between. The CDR3 has 14 amino acids. The germline CDR1 and CDR2 sequences are SEHNR and FQNEAQ (reference sequence). The CDR3 reads CASSLASEMETQYF. The CDR3 nucleotides read TGTGCCAGCAGCTTAGCCTCAGAGATGGAGACCCAGTACTTC.

The chain uses TRBV7-2 and TRBJ2-3; no firm D call. This CDR3 region has 17 residues. Trimming took 6 bases from V and 4 from J, leaving 23 bases between them. Per the germline V gene, CDR1 is SGHTA and CDR2 is FQGNSA. DNA for the CDR3: TGTGCCAGCAGTCGATGGGTTCGGGCGGCGGTCTCAGATACGCAGTATTTT. This gives the protein CASSRWVRAAVSDTQYF.

The rearrangement joins TRBV4-1 to TRBJ1-2; D is perhaps TRBD1 (5 bases). In germline, CDR1 is MGHRA, CDR2 YSYEKL. Between the trimmed V and J ends, which lost 0 bases and 8 bases, there was a span of 16 bases. CDR3 length: 15 amino acids. CDR3 amino acids: CASSQDRPGRSGYTF. CDR3 nucleotides: TGCGCCAGCAGCCAAGATCGGCCGGGACGCAGCGGCTACACCTTC.

This clone showed up just a few times. The chain recombines TRBV6-1 with TRBJ2-6, with D possibly TRBD1 on 6 matching bases. The CDR3 has 16 amino acids. Trimming took off 2 bases at V and 0 bases at J, with 8 bases between the two ends. Germline values: CDR1 MNHNS, CDR2 SASEGT. The CDR3 DNA follows: TGTGCCAGCAGTGAACAGGGGTACTCTGGGGCCAACGTCCTGACTTTC. Its translation: CASSEQGYSGANVLTF.

The chain recombines TRBV29-1 with TRBJ2-3, with 9 bases matching TRBD1. Germline V gives CDR1 SQVTM, CDR2 ANQGSEA. The CDR3 length is 15 residues. V gave up 5 bases and J gave up 4 bases; unmatched junction bases: 10. The CDR3 DNA follows: TGCAGCGTTAGACCGGGACAGGGAGGAGCAGATACGCAGTATTTT. This gives the protein CSVRPGQGGADTQYF.

This clone has only one observation. The V call is TRBV6-5, the J call TRBJ2-5; tentatively, D is TRBD1 (6 bases). The CDR3 sequence is 13 residues long. CDR1 and CDR2 from the germline V gene are MNHEY and SVGAGI. Trimming left V 6 bases short and J 4 bases short, with 12 bases between. The CDR3 here is CASRIGQIETQYF. The CDR3 DNA sequence: TGTGCCAGCAGAATCGGACAGATAGAGACCCAGTACTTC.

This clone was recorded a few times. The chain employs TRBV5-6 and TRBJ2-2; the match to TRBD2 covers 14 bases. With V trimmed by 1 base and J by 6 bases, 5 bases remained unmatched. CDR1 is SGHDT, CDR2 YYEEEE, per germline. CDR3 length equals 17 residues. The CDR3 sequence: CASSLSSTSGRAGELFF. DNA for the CDR3: TGTGCCAGCAGCTTGAGTTCGACTAGCGGGAGGGCCGGGGAGCTGTTTTTT. The full variable domain, with the rest looked up from reference TRBV5-6 and TRBJ2-2, is DAGVTQSPTHLIKTRGQQVTLRCSPKSGHDTVSWYQQALGQGPQFIFQYYEEEERQRGNFPDRFSGHQFPNYSSELNVNALLLGDSALYLCASSLSSTSGRAGELFFGEGSRLTVL.

This clone has only one observation. This chain's CDR3 is CASSLLGLYNEQFF. CDR3 coding DNA: TGTGCCAGCAGTTTATTGGGCCTCTACAATGAGCAGTTCTTC. The chain has TRBV28 and TRBJ2-1; no reliable D call. Germline V CDR1 and CDR2: MDHEN, SYDVKM. Trimming took off 1 base at V and 3 bases at J, with 7 bases between the two ends. This CDR3 contains 14 residues.

The chain employs TRBV4-1 and TRBJ2-7; the match to TRBD1 covers 12 bases. In germline, CDR1 is MGHRA, CDR2 YSYEKL. Germline trimming cut 0 bases from V and 8 bases from J; bases unmatched to any gene: 11. CDR3 size: 17 residues. The CDR3 nucleotides are TGCGCCAGCAGCCAAGATTCGGGACAGGGGGCGCCTAAAAAGCAGTACTTC. Translated, it gives CASSQDSGQGAPKKQYF.

V and J are TRBV4-1 and TRBJ2-7; D assignment may be TRBD1 or TRBD2 (5 bases each). The CDR3 sequence is 17 residues long. V lost 0 bases and J lost 0, with 15 bases in between. Germline V gene lookup returns CDR1 MGHRA and CDR2 YSYEKL. The CDR3 is CASSQEGPGTSSYEQYF. CDR3 sequence (DNA): TGCGCCAGCAGCCAAGAGGGTCCAGGGACCAGCTCCTACGAGCAGTACTTC.

CDR3 region: CATGTGRETQYF. CDR3 coding DNA: TGTGCCACCGGGACAGGGAGGGAGACCCAGTACTTC. The chain is built from TRBV7-9 and TRBJ2-5, with TRBD1 identical over 9 bases. V was pared by 10 bases and J by 5 bases, with 5 bases of the junction left unmatched. This CDR3 comprises 12 residues. The germline V gene encodes CDR1 SEHNR and CDR2 FQNEAQ (reference sequence).

The J gene is TRBJ2-3, the V gene TRBV29-1; D is unclear. The CDR3 runs 11 residues. Germline CDR1 reads SQVTM; CDR2 reads ANQGSEA. Trimming took off 4 bases at V and 2 bases at J, with 4 bases between the two ends. The CDR3 sequence is CSVVITDTQYF. The CDR3 DNA sequence: TGCAGCGTTGTGATCACAGATACGCAGTATTTT.

The J gene is TRBJ1-2, the V gene TRBV7-9; D gene uncertain. From germline, CDR1 is SEHNR and CDR2 FQNEAQ (reference sequence). The CDR3 has 13 residues. V gave up 0 bases and J gave up 2 bases, with 4 bases separating them. CDR3 coding DNA: TGTGCCAGCAGCTTAGCAAAAAACTATGGCTACACCTTC. Encoded protein: CASSLAKNYGYTF.

CDR3 in amino acids: CASSLNTGELFF. CDR3 DNA sequence: TGTGCCAGCAGCTTAAACACCGGGGAGCTGTTTTTT. The rearrangement uses TRBV7-9 and TRBJ2-2; no clear D gene. Between the trimmed V and J ends, which lost 2 bases and 2 bases, there was a span of 0 bases. Germline CDR1 and CDR2: SEHNR and FQNEAQ (reference sequence). CDR3 length equals 12 residues.